Listed below are T cell receptor beta chains from one sample, sequenced in a study of beta chain features in type 1 diabetes. Sequencing used immunoSEQ multiplex PCR; TCRdb keeps in-frame clones, though not all of them. There are hundreds of thousands of clones in the sample; around an eighth occur only once, and 0.02% to 0.025% lies in the top ten. Input material: naive CD4+ T cells from blood. All receptors derive from a young man with type 1 diabetes. Both conserved end residues are part of each CDR3. Each record gives: D gene, V gene, J gene, clone size, CDR3 DNA, CDR3 protein. D genes are given only for firm matches. Rows give clone size only sometimes, using once, few, many, or a class for an expanded clone.

TRBD1	TRBV5-1	TRBJ1-6	-	TGCGCCAGCAGCTTTGGGACAGGGGTTAATTCACCCCTCCACTTT	CASSFGTGVNSPLHF
TRBD2	TRBV15	TRBJ2-1	few	TGTGCCACCAGGACTAGCGGGATCAATGAGCAGTTCTTC	CATRTSGINEQFF
-	TRBV5-1	TRBJ2-1	-	TGCGCCAGCAGCTTAACAGCTAGCTCCTACAATGAGCAGTTCTTC	CASSLTASSYNEQFF
TRBD1	TRBV19	TRBJ1-2	-	TGTGCCAGTAGCCCCGACAGGGGGTACTATGGCTACACCTTC	CASSPDRGYYGYTF
TRBD1	TRBV29-1	TRBJ1-4	-	TGCAGCGTTAGAGGACAGGTCGGGACTAATGAAAAACTGTTTTTT	CSVRGQVGTNEKLFF
-	TRBV30	TRBJ1-6	few	TGTGCCTGGACCCTGAGGGGTGGTTCACCCCTCCACTTT	CAWTLRGGSPLHF
-	TRBV27	TRBJ1-4	-	TGTGCCAGACCGGGGCGTCTGGAAGAAAAACTGTTTTTT	CARPGRLEEKLFF
-	TRBV30	TRBJ1-4	few	TGTGCCTGGAGTGTCTCCGGGGTGTGGGGGGTTGACGAAAAACTGTTTTTT	CAWSVSGVWGVDEKLFF
TRBD1	TRBV5-1	TRBJ1-1	few	TGCGCCAGCAGCACTCGGACAGGGAACACTGAAGCTTTCTTT	CASSTRTGNTEAFF
-	TRBV28	TRBJ2-1	few	TGTGCCACAGGACGCCACGGGCAGTTCTTC	CATGRHGQFF
TRBD1	TRBV13	TRBJ2-1	-	TGTGCCAGCAGGGACACTAGACAGGGGAGCTCCTACAATGAGCAGTTCTTC	CASRDTRQGSSYNEQFF
-	TRBV6-6	TRBJ1-4	-	TGTGCCAGCAGTCAGGTTCAGGGTGTCGGTGAAAAACTGTTTTTT	CASSQVQGVGEKLFF
-	TRBV7-2	TRBJ2-2	-	TGTGCCAGCAGCTTAAAGGGAACGACCGGGGAGCTGTTTTTT	CASSLKGTTGELFF
-	TRBV7-2	TRBJ2-3	few	TGTGCCAGCAGCTTCGTGGGGGTAACAGATACGCAGTATTTT	CASSFVGVTDTQYF
-	TRBV18	TRBJ1-1	-	TGTGCCAGCTCACCACCGGGGTGGTTGGGGCAGACTGAAGCTTTCTTT	CASSPPGWLGQTEAFF
TRBD1	TRBV30	TRBJ1-2	-	TGTGCCTTGACACAGGGGGCAAACTATGGCTACACCTTC	CALTQGANYGYTF
-	TRBV6-1	TRBJ1-1	few	TGTGCCAGCAGTCCGGCAGGCCCCACTGAAGCTTTCTTT	CASSPAGPTEAFF
-	TRBV2	TRBJ2-1	-	TGTGCCAGCGGACGGATGAGCTCCTACAATGAGCAGTTCTTC	CASGRMSSYNEQFF
-	TRBV30	TRBJ1-2	few	TGTGCCTGGAGTGTATATCAGGGTCACGGCTACACCTTC	CAWSVYQGHGYTF
-	TRBV5-6	TRBJ1-2	-	TGTGCCAGCAGCCATACGATTTTCAACTATGGCTACACCTTC	CASSHTIFNYGYTF
-	TRBV28	TRBJ2-3	-	TGTGCCAGCAGGGGGAGCACAGATACGCAGTATTTT	CASRGSTDTQYF
-	TRBV5-1	TRBJ1-5	few	TGCGCCAGCAGCCTGGGACCGGGACAAAAGGTAGAACCCCAGCATTTT	CASSLGPGQKVEPQHF
-	TRBV28	TRBJ2-3	few	TGTGCCAGCAGTCCCACCTTCGCCGGTCCGCCCGATACGCAGTATTTT	CASSPTFAGPPDTQYF
-	TRBV30	TRBJ2-7	-	TGTGCCTGGAGAACAGGGTATAACGAGCAGTACTTC	CAWRTGYNEQYF
-	TRBV6-5	TRBJ2-7	-	TGTGCCAGCAGTGGCGGGACAGTCTACGAGCAGTACTTC	CASSGGTVYEQYF
-	TRBV5-1	TRBJ1-5	-	TGCGCCAGCAGCTGGGGAGACAGGTCCAATCAGCCCCAGCATTTT	CASSWGDRSNQPQHF
-	TRBV7-2	TRBJ2-1	few	TGTGCCAGCAGCTTAGGGATAGCGGAATACAATGAGCAGTTCTTC	CASSLGIAEYNEQFF
-	TRBV4-2	TRBJ2-3	-	TGTGCCAGCAGCCAAGATGCCTTTAGCACAGATACGCAGTATTTT	CASSQDAFSTDTQYF
TRBD1	TRBV2	TRBJ2-3	-	TGTGCCAGCAGGGTCGAGACAGGGTATACAGATACGCAGTATTTT	CASRVETGYTDTQYF
TRBD1	TRBV10-3	TRBJ1-6	few	TGTGCCATCAGGCAAGGGACAGATAATTCACCCCTCCACTTT	CAIRQGTDNSPLHF
TRBD2	TRBV7-9	TRBJ2-5	few	TGTGCCAGCAGCTTAGCTAGCGGGGAGACCCAGTACTTC	CASSLASGETQYF
TRBD1	TRBV15	TRBJ1-1	-	TGTGCCACCAGCAGAGCTTCGGGACAGGGGTTCTCGAGAGCTTTCTTT	CATSRASGQGFSRAFF
-	TRBV5-1	TRBJ1-5	-	TGCGCCAGCACCCGAAACCCCAACCCCGGCGGGCAGCCCCAGCATTTT	CASTRNPNPGGQPQHF
-	TRBV4-1	TRBJ1-2	few	TGCGCCAGCAGCCAAGGCGAGAAAGGGGTTAACTATGGCTACACCTTC	CASSQGEKGVNYGYTF
-	TRBV7-9	TRBJ1-2	-	TGTGCCAGCAGCTTTGGCTCTAATACTCGTGGCTACACCTTC	CASSFGSNTRGYTF
TRBD1	TRBV5-4	TRBJ2-2	-	TGTGCCAGCAGCTTGGGGACAGGGGTTTCCGGGGAGCTGTTTTTT	CASSLGTGVSGELFF
-	TRBV27	TRBJ1-4	few	TGTGCCAGCAGTTGGGCAGCTAATGAAAAACTGTTTTTT	CASSWAANEKLFF
TRBD1	TRBV14	TRBJ1-2	-	TGTGCCAGCAGCCGTGGACAGGGCTATGGCTACACCTTC	CASSRGQGYGYTF
-	TRBV28	TRBJ2-7	few	TGTGCCAGCAGACCTACAGGGAGCTACGAGCAGTACTTC	CASRPTGSYEQYF
-	TRBV4-1	TRBJ2-7	-	TGCGCCAGCAGCCTCTTAGTAGGGCCCGCCTACGAGCAGTACTTC	CASSLLVGPAYEQYF
-	TRBV2	TRBJ2-7	-	TGTGCCAGCAGTGACAGGGTGAGCTCCTACGAGCAGTACTTC	CASSDRVSSYEQYF
-	TRBV19	TRBJ1-2	-	TGTGCCAGTAGTAGGGTCTCTGATGGGGACTATGGCTACACCTTC	CASSRVSDGDYGYTF
-	TRBV2	TRBJ2-7	few	TGTGCCAGCAGGGGGGACCCGAGCTCCTACGAGCAGTACTTC	CASRGDPSSYEQYF
-	TRBV30	TRBJ1-1	-	TGTGCCTGGAGTTCACAGACCGACACTGAAGCTTTCTTT	CAWSSQTDTEAFF